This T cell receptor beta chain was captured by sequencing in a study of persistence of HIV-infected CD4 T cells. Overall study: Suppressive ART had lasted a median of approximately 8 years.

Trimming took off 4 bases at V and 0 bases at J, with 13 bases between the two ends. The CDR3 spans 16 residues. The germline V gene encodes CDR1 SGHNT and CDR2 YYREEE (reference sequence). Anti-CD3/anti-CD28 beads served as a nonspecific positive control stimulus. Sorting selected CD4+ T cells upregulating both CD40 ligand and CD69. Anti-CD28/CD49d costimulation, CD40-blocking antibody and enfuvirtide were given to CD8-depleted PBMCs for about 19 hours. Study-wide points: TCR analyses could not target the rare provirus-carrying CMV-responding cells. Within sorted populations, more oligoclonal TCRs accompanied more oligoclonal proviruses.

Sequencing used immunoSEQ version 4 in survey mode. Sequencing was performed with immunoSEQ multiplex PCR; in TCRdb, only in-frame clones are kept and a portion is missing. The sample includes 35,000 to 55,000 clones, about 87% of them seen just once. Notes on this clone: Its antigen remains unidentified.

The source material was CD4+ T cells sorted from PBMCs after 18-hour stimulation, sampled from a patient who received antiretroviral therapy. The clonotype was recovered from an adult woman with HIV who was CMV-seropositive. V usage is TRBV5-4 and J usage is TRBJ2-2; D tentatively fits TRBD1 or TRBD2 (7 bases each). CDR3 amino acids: CASSKSGTANTGELFF. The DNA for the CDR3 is TGTGCCAGCAGCAAAAGCGGGACAGCGAACACCGGGGAGCTGTTTTTT.